This T cell receptor beta chain was captured by sequencing in a study of blood T cell repertoires in COVID-19. As for the study in general: Spain, Italy and the United States supplied samples that represented acute and convalescent COVID-19.

The germline CDR1 and CDR2 sequences are MNHEY and SMNVEV (reference sequence). This CDR3 contains 15 residues. The germline V and J ends were trimmed by 7 bases and 4 bases, with 16 bases remaining between them. In the authors' workflow: Amplification from reference gene primers served as the basis for estimated nucleated cell counts. Measured with immunoSEQ multiplex PCR; TCRdb has only the in-frame clones, and not every one. Clone size and the V and J calls come from that table; the DNA yielded D and trimming. The sample has 55,000 to 80,000 clones; about 91% are singletons. This chain connects TRBV27 to TRBJ2-2, with a weak D call TRBD1 (6 bases). The sample taken for sequencing was peripheral blood. The receptor comes from a man older than 75 with acute or convalescent COVID-19. CDR3 loop: CASTSYREGTGELFF. The CDR3, as DNA: TGTGCCAGCACCTCCTACAGGGAAGGCACCGGGGAGCTGTTTTTT.